Listed below are T cell receptor beta chains from one sample, sequenced in a study of long-term antiretroviral therapy in people with HIV. Sequencing used immunoSEQ multiplex PCR; TCRdb keeps in-frame clones, though not all of them. The table includes about 21,000 clones, roughly 87% detected once. The specimen was unsorted PBMCs, collected 2.1 years after starting antiretroviral therapy. All receptors come from a man aged 18 to 30 with HIV. CDR3s include the opening cysteine and the closing phenylalanine or tryptophan. Fields, in order: CDR3 DNA, CDR3 protein, V gene, J gene, clone size, D gene, CDR3 length. The D gene is left open where the match is weak. The listing skips clone size in some rows; elsewhere it reads once, few, many or a size class.

TGTGCCAGCAGTTACGTTGGAGTAAAAGAAGCTTTCTTT,CASSYVGVKEAFF,TRBV6-5,TRBJ1-1,-,-,13
TGTGCCAGCAGTTACTGGGGGGGCTACACCTTC,CASSYWGGYTF,TRBV6-5,TRBJ1-2,-,-,11
TGTGCCAGCAGGGGGTACTCCTACAATGAGCAGTTCTTC,CASRGYSYNEQFF,TRBV2,TRBJ2-1,-,-,13
TGTGCCTGGACAGGAGCCCGAGATTCCGCTTTCTTT,CAWTGARDSAFF,TRBV30,TRBJ1-1,-,-,12
TGCAGCGTTGAGGACAGGGCCCAAGAGACCCAGTACTTC,CSVEDRAQETQYF,TRBV29-1,TRBJ2-5,-,TRBD1,13
TGTGCCAGCGGACAGCCGACCCTCTACGAGCAGTACTTC,CASGQPTLYEQYF,TRBV27,TRBJ2-7,-,-,13
TGTGCCAGCAGTGATTTGGGAAACACCATATATTTT,CASSDLGNTIYF,TRBV9,TRBJ1-3,-,-,12
TGTGCCAGCAGCCCCGCAACTGGGGCCAACGTCCTGACTTTC,CASSPATGANVLTF,TRBV13,TRBJ2-6,-,-,14
TGCGCCAGCAGCCCGCGGAGGCAGGCACCCTACGAGCCCGGGAGTATGTACTTC,CASSPRRQAPYEPGSMYF,TRBV5-1,TRBJ2-7,-,-,18
TGTGCCAGCAGTTTATCCCCTAGCGGGAGGCATACAGATACGCAGTATTTT,CASSLSPSGRHTDTQYF,TRBV27,TRBJ2-3,-,TRBD2,17
TGTGCCGGCAGTTTGGGCACTGAAGCTTTCTTT,CAGSLGTEAFF,TRBV19,TRBJ1-1,-,-,11
TGTGCCAGCGCCCCGGTGTCCTACGAGCAGTACTTC,CASAPVSYEQYF,TRBV5-8,TRBJ2-7,few,-,12
TGTGCCAGCAGCTTGACCGACTCCTACAATGAGCAGTTCTTC,CASSLTDSYNEQFF,TRBV5-6,TRBJ2-1,once,-,14
TGTGCCAGCAGCTATCCAGATGGGGAGACCCAGTACTTC,CASSYPDGETQYF,TRBV5-8,TRBJ2-5,-,-,13
TGTGCCAGCAGCCGCGAGGTAGCTTTTTCGGCTGAAGCTTTCTTT,CASSREVAFSAEAFF,TRBV6-5,TRBJ1-1,-,-,15
TGTGCCAGCAGCCAAGGACTACTAGATTCCTACGAGCAGTACTTC,CASSQGLLDSYEQYF,TRBV7-2,TRBJ2-7,-,-,15
TGCAGCGTTGAAGATATTGGACAGGGGGTTTACGAGCAGTACTTC,CSVEDIGQGVYEQYF,TRBV29-1,TRBJ2-7,-,TRBD1,15
TGTGCCAGCAGCCAAGTGAGGTGGGACACCGGGGAGCTGTTTTTT,CASSQVRWDTGELFF,TRBV4-2,TRBJ2-2,-,-,15
TGTGCCAGCAGCTCGCACCTGGACAGGGGGCCCCTTGGTTATGGCTACACCTTC,CASSSHLDRGPLGYGYTF,TRBV11-3,TRBJ1-2,-,TRBD1,18
TGTGCCAGCTCACCAACCAGCCCCGGAGATACGCAGTATTTT,CASSPTSPGDTQYF,TRBV18,TRBJ2-3,-,-,14
TGTGCCAGTAGTATTGGACAGTCTCCCTACAATGAGCAGTTCTTC,CASSIGQSPYNEQFF,TRBV19,TRBJ2-1,once,-,15
TGCGCCAGCAGCCAAGATTGGACTAGCGGTTACGAGCAGTACTTC,CASSQDWTSGYEQYF,TRBV4-3,TRBJ2-7,-,TRBD2,15
TGCAGCGTTGTTAGGGCCTACTCCTACGAGCAGTACTTC,CSVVRAYSYEQYF,TRBV29-1,TRBJ2-7,-,-,13
TGCAGCGTTGAAGACGGTACCGGTGGGACCTCCTACGAGCAGTACTTC,CSVEDGTGGTSYEQYF,TRBV29-1,TRBJ2-7,-,-,16
TGCGCCAGCAGCCAGAGGGACCGCAGGGGGGGCACTGAAGCTTTCTTT,CASSQRDRRGGTEAFF,TRBV4-1,TRBJ1-1,-,TRBD1,16
TGCGCCAGCAGCTTGTTTCTGGACAGGGGTTATAGCGAGCAGTACTTC,CASSLFLDRGYSEQYF,TRBV5-1,TRBJ2-7,-,TRBD1,16
TGTGCCAGCAGCTTAGTCGGGGATGGCTACACCTTC,CASSLVGDGYTF,TRBV7-8,TRBJ1-2,-,-,12
TGCGCCAGCAGCTCTAGGCAGTCCAATGGCTACACCTTC,CASSSRQSNGYTF,TRBV5-1,TRBJ1-2,-,-,13
TGTGCCTGGAGAATATCGGGGGCCGGGGAGCTGTTTTTT,CAWRISGAGELFF,TRBV30,TRBJ2-2,-,-,13
TGTGCCACCAGCAGAGATAGGGGAGGGGTTGGGGCCAACGTCCTGACTTTC,CATSRDRGGVGANVLTF,TRBV15,TRBJ2-6,once,TRBD2,17
TGTGCCAGTGTTGCGGGACAGCGATATAGCAATCAGCCCCAGCATTTT,CASVAGQRYSNQPQHF,TRBV7-2,TRBJ1-5,few,TRBD1,16
TGTGCCAGCAGCTACCGAGCGGGAGGGCGCTCAGATACGCAGTATTTT,CASSYRAGGRSDTQYF,TRBV13,TRBJ2-3,-,TRBD2,16
TGTCGAGCGGGGGGGCCCAATGAGCAGTTCTTC,CRAGGPNEQFF,TRBV5-4,TRBJ2-1,-,TRBD2,11
TGTGCCAGCAGCTTCAGGTCCTACGAGCAGTACTTC,CASSFRSYEQYF,TRBV11-2,TRBJ2-7,-,-,12
TGTGCCAGCAGGACTTCTCTGGGCACAGATACGCAGTATTTT,CASRTSLGTDTQYF,TRBV2,TRBJ2-3,-,-,14
TGTGCCTGGAGAGGGCAGCAAGAGACCCAGTACTTC,CAWRGQQETQYF,TRBV30,TRBJ2-5,-,-,12
TGTGCCAGTAGTAAGACAGGGGGGAGTCAGCCCCAGCATTTT,CASSKTGGSQPQHF,TRBV19,TRBJ1-5,-,TRBD1,14
TGTGCCAGTAGTAGAGGGAATAATTCACCCCTCCACTTT,CASSRGNNSPLHF,TRBV19,TRBJ1-6,few,-,13
TGCGCCAGCAGCTTGGCGGGGGGGCAGAACACCGGGGAGCTGTTTTTT,CASSLAGGQNTGELFF,TRBV5-1,TRBJ2-2,-,TRBD2,16
TGTGCCAGCAGCTCCATGGACTTCTCCTACGAGCAGTACTTC,CASSSMDFSYEQYF,TRBV7-6,TRBJ2-7,-,-,14
TGTGCCAGCAGCGTAGACGGGGAGGAGGAGACCCAGTACTTC,CASSVDGEEETQYF,TRBV9,TRBJ2-5,-,-,14
TGTGCCAGCACCGGACATCTTATCACCTACGAGCAGTACTTC,CASTGHLITYEQYF,TRBV6-1,TRBJ2-7,-,-,14